What follows describes a single TCR beta chain. The antigen remains unidentified. The data belong to a study of cytomegalovirus exposure and HLA in healthy donors. The CDR3 is made up of 13 amino acids. V lost 5 bases to trimming and J lost 6 bases, with 13 bases between them. CDR1 is SGHTA, CDR2 FQGNSA, per germline. Notes on the study in general: Association of 17,000 or so TCR beta sequences with HLA alleles was found at 0.05 false discovery rate in a later analysis. For TCR beta chains, V- and J-gene trimming was later linked to a missense DCLRE1C variant. An analysis that came later showed most CMV-associated TCR beta chains appearing HLA-restricted.

PCR used 60 Vbeta primers and 13 Jbeta primers. In the source study's methods: Counted up in a later analysis, unique TCR beta chains came to some 82 million, with around 11 million shared. Only in-frame clones appear in the TCRdb table, and some are missing; sequencing was by immunoSEQ multiplex PCR. V and J calls and clone size are those listed in that table; D and trimming were worked out from the DNA. The data hold 150,000 to 200,000 clones, with 72% observed a single time. Material for sequencing was PBMCs. J is TRBJ1-1 and V is TRBV7-2; tentatively, D is TRBD1 (5 bases). This receptor was obtained from a human donor in good health. Here the CDR3 DNA reads TGTGCCAGCAGCCCGGGGGGTGAGGCTGAAGCTTTCTTT. It yields the protein CASSPGGEAEAFF.